This T cell receptor beta chain was identified in a study of blood T cell repertoires in COVID-19. As originally analysed: The assay estimated nucleated cells by amplifying reference gene primers. Here immunoSEQ multiplex PCR was the method, and the copy in TCRdb shows in-frame clones only, minus some. The DNA was the basis for D and trimming; V, J and clone size are from that table. Among about 160,000 clones, about 80% were seen once, and the ten largest hold 3% to 3.5%. The CDR3 is 13 residues long. V was shortened by 5 bases and J by 0 bases, with 5 bases between the two germline ends. Recovered status in Cohort 3 required two negative PCRs, clearance, or symptom resolution.

The TCR was taken from a woman aged 55 to 70 who had recovered from COVID-19. The rearrangement uses TRBV12-3 or TRBV12-4 and TRBJ2-4; D unresolved. The sequencing input was PBMCs or T cells enriched from blood (not recorded which). The CDR3 DNA is TGTGCCAGCAGTGCGGCAGCCAAAAACATTCAGTACTTC. Protein product: CASSAAAKNIQYF.